Listed below are T cell receptor beta chains from one sample, sequenced in a study of sequential checkpoint blockade in melanoma. Measured with immunoSEQ multiplex PCR; TCRdb has only the in-frame clones, and not every one. Of 15,000 to 20,000 clones in the sample, 85% to 95% are singletons; the top ten hold 24%. The material was CD8+ T cells sorted from blood (inferred from file names), obtained from a patient given nivolumab and ipilimumab in sequence. These receptors all stem from a human donor with melanoma. The CDR3 runs from the conserved cysteine through the conserved F or W. The D gene is left open where the match is weak. Expanded clones get a size class; other rows say once, few or many, or leave the size out.

TRBV27	TRBJ2-7	-	-	TGTGCCAGCAGTTCTATCGGCTCAGGCTACGAGCAGTACTTC	CASSSIGSGYEQYF
TRBV4-2	TRBJ2-7	-	TRBD2	TGTGCCAGCAGCCAAGAACTAGCGGGAGTATACGAGCAGTACTTC	CASSQELAGVYEQYF
TRBV4-2	TRBJ2-7	-	-	TGTGCCAGCAGCCAAGTACTAGGAAACTACGAGCAGTACTTC	CASSQVLGNYEQYF
TRBV30	TRBJ1-1	once	-	TGTGCCTGGAGTGTACTTTGGACAGAAGCTTTCTTT	CAWSVLWTEAFF
TRBV7-2	TRBJ2-7	-	TRBD2	TGTGCCAGCAGCTTAGCGGGACTAGCGGGAGTCTACGAGCAGTACTTC	CASSLAGLAGVYEQYF
TRBV10-2	TRBJ1-4	-	-	TGCGCCAGCACCGAAGGGGTAGGGAGGGGTGAAAAACTGTTTTTT	CASTEGVGRGEKLFF
TRBV9	TRBJ2-7	-	-	TGTGCCAGCAGCGTAGGAAGCAGGGAACATTCCTACGAGCAGTACTTC	CASSVGSREHSYEQYF
TRBV20-1	TRBJ1-4	-	TRBD1	TGCAGTGCTAAGGGGACAGCAAAACTGTTTTTT	CSAKGTAKLFF
TRBV7-2	TRBJ1-1	-	-	TGTGCCAGCAGCTTTCTCAGGCTGAACACTGAAGCTTTCTTT	CASSFLRLNTEAFF
TRBV5-8	TRBJ1-5	-	-	TGTGCCAGCAGCCTGGACAGTAGAATTAATCAGCCCCAGCATTTT	CASSLDSRINQPQHF
TRBV28	TRBJ1-4	-	-	TGTGCCAGCAGGAGGGACACGGCAACTAATGAAAAACTGTTTTTT	CASRRDTATNEKLFF